The 25 T cell receptor beta chains listed next were all sequenced from one sample in a study of cytomegalovirus exposure and HLA in healthy donors (dated by TCRdb to between 2016 and 2019). The protocol used for the library was the immunoSEQ multiplex PCR assay. For the multiplex PCR, a mixture combining 60 forward primers for TCR Vbeta segments and 13 reverse primers for TCR Jbeta segments was used. This is the immuneACCESS table as TCRdb keeps it, with only in-frame sequences that have V and J called. A part of the clones is gone; compared with another copy, unresolved V genes explain less than half, and the rest is unexplained. This sample's listing comprises 100,000 to 150,000 clones. The biggest ten clones account for 2.2% of the sample. Sequences were obtained from PBMCs. These receptors all stem from a man between 40 and 49 years old in good health and CMV-seronegative.

This sequence joins TRBV2 and TRBJ2-3; TRBD2 aligns across 13 bases. The ends lost 0 bases at V and 3 bases at J; junction bases unmatched: 6. Germline CDR1 and CDR2: SNHLY and FYNNEI. CDR3 length equals 18 residues. CDR3 nucleotide sequence: TGTGCCAGCAGTGAAGCGTGGACTAGCGGGAGTCCAACAGATACGCAGTATTTT. It encodes CASSEAWTSGSPTDTQYF.

The genes are TRBV27 and TRBJ1-2; a possible D gene is TRBD1 (5 bases). CDR3 length: 18 residues. V shed 0 bases and J shed 4 bases, with 21 bases lying between them. CDR1 is MNHEY, CDR2 SMNVEV, per germline (reference sequence). CDR3 coding DNA: TGTGCCAGCAGTTTATCGGGTAGGGCCGGAGGGGTATTCTATGGCTACACCTTC. Its translation: CASSLSGRAGGVFYGYTF.

This rearrangement joins TRBV28 to TRBJ2-2; D is undetermined. The V gene lost 6 bases and the J gene lost 3 bases, with 17 bases spanning the gap. The CDR3 spans 16 residues. Germline V gene sequence: CDR1 MDHEN, CDR2 SYDVKM. The CDR3 loop is CASSPLGWMYTGELFF. CDR3 sequence (DNA): TGTGCCAGCAGCCCCCTGGGCTGGATGTACACCGGGGAGCTGTTTTTT.

The rearrangement links TRBV9 to TRBJ2-3, with D unclear. Trimming took off 3 bases at V and 0 bases at J, with 2 bases between the two ends. CDR3 size: 12 residues. Germline values: CDR1 SGDLS, CDR2 YYNGEE. The CDR3 DNA reads as TGTGCCAGCAGCGCTAGCACAGATACGCAGTATTTT. Protein product: CASSASTDTQYF.

V and J are TRBV30 and TRBJ2-3; D gene unclear. This CDR3 has 13 amino acids. The V end lost 0 bases, the J end lost 0 bases, and 4 bases lay between the germline ends. Germline V gene data show CDR1 as GTSNPN and CDR2 as SVGIG (reference sequence). CDR3 region: CAWSVSSTDTQYF. DNA for the CDR3: TGTGCCTGGAGTGTTTCTAGCACAGATACGCAGTATTTT.

The CDR3 protein is CSAETSTDTQYF. Here the CDR3 DNA reads TGCAGCGCTGAGACTAGCACAGATACGCAGTATTTT. This chain connects TRBV29-1 to TRBJ2-3; no clear D gene. The CDR3 consists of 12 residues. V was cut by 7 bases and J by 0 bases, with 8 bases left in between. Germline loops: CDR1 SQVTM, CDR2 ANQGSEA.

This chain links TRBV5-1 with TRBJ1-1, with TRBD1 matching 10 bases. V shed 4 bases, J shed 0 bases, and the junction held 9 bases outside the gene matches. The germline gives CDR1 SGHRS, CDR2 YFSETQ. The CDR3 loop spans 17 amino acids. The CDR3 region is CASSKGTGAPLNTEAFF. The CDR3 nucleotides are TGCGCCAGCAGCAAAGGGACAGGGGCCCCTTTGAACACTGAAGCTTTCTTT.

This chain connects TRBV5-4 to TRBJ1-1; the match to TRBD1 covers 7 bases. V trimming: 2 bases; J trimming: 2 bases; junction bases outside the gene matches: 6. This CDR3 contains 15 residues. Per germline, CDR1 SGHNT and CDR2 YYREEE (reference sequence). The CDR3 reads CASSFNDRANTEAFF. CDR3 in DNA: TGTGCCAGCAGCTTCAACGACAGGGCAAACACTGAAGCTTTCTTT.

This chain connects TRBV5-1 to TRBJ2-1; 9 bases map to TRBD1. The CDR3 loop spans 13 amino acids. V lost 4 bases, J lost 12 bases, and 8 bases stayed unmatched. Germline CDR1 SGHRS, CDR2 YFSETQ. The CDR3 region is CASSQMGQGGQFF. DNA for the CDR3: TGCGCCAGCAGCCAAATGGGACAGGGAGGGCAGTTCTTC.

The J gene is TRBJ1-1, the V gene TRBV10-3, with D hard to call. CDR3 size: 13 residues. The V end lost 2 bases, the J end lost 1 base, and 5 bases lay between the germline ends. The germline V gene encodes CDR1 ENHRY and CDR2 SYGVKD. CDR3 residues: CAISELGNTEAFF. CDR3 bases: TGTGCCATCAGTGAGCTCGGGAACACTGAAGCTTTCTTT.

The V gene is TRBV7-9, the J gene TRBJ1-1; D not resolved. CDR1 and CDR2 from the germline V gene are SEHNR and FQNEAQ (reference sequence). Trimming removed 6 bases from V and 4 bases from J, with 9 bases in between. The CDR3 covers 12 residues. The CDR3 DNA reads as TGTGCCAGCAGGCCTCTAAGCACTGAAGCTTTCTTT. Translated: CASRPLSTEAFF. Using reference TRBV7-9 and TRBJ1-1 for the parts outside the CDR3, the full variable domain is DTGVSQNPRHKITKRGQNVTFRCDPISEHNRLYWYRQTLGQGPEFLTYFQNEAQLEKSRLLSDRFSAERPKGSFSTLEIQRTEQGDSAMYLCASRPLSTEAFFGQGTRLTVV.

The chain combines TRBV6-7 with TRBJ2-2, with 8 bases aligning to TRBD2. TRBV6-7 is treated as an ORF (open reading frame) with a function not yet certain. J gave up 6 bases and V 0 bases, and 21 bases lay outside the gene matches. There are 21 residues in the CDR3. CDR3 coding DNA: TGTGCCAGCAGTTACTCACCGCCGGACGATTCAGCGGGAGTAGGGGCCGGGGAGCTGTTTTTT. Protein: CASSYSPPDDSAGVGAGELFF.

V usage is TRBV5-4 and J usage is TRBJ2-7, with 11 bases identical to TRBD2. Germline V gene sequence: CDR1 SGHNT, CDR2 YYREEE (reference sequence). V shed 5 bases, J shed 0 bases, and the junction held 7 bases outside the gene matches. The CDR3 runs 16 residues. CDR3 sequence: CASRPSGTSGSYEQYF. CDR3 DNA sequence: TGTGCCAGCAGACCCTCGGGGACTAGCGGCTCCTACGAGCAGTACTTC.

J is TRBJ1-2 and V is TRBV6-6; D is unresolved. CDR3 length: 12 amino acids. Germline values: CDR1 MNHNY, CDR2 SVGAGI (reference sequence). Trimming removed 2 bases at V and 8 bases at J, with 9 bases between. The CDR3 DNA reads as TGTGCCAGCAGTTACGAGGGAAAAGGCTACACCTTC. It translates to CASSYEGKGYTF.

CDR3 in DNA: TGTGCCAGCAGCTCCACTAGCGGAACGAACACCGGGGAGCTGTTTTTT. Its translation: CASSSTSGTNTGELFF. This chain uses TRBV7-9 with TRBJ2-2; 8 nucleotides agree with TRBD2. Germline lookup yields CDR1 SEHNR and CDR2 FQNEAQ (reference sequence). The CDR3 spans 16 residues. V shed 4 bases and J 0 bases; nucleotides not matched to a gene: 4.

This chain links TRBV2 with TRBJ2-3, with D possibly matching TRBD2 (5 bases). In germline, CDR1 is SNHLY, CDR2 FYNNEI. This CDR3 contains 13 residues. V was clipped by 7 bases and J by 5 bases, with 13 bases between them. CDR3 sequence (DNA): TGTGCCAGCACTTCCCTCCGGGGAGATACGCAGTATTTT. Protein sequence: CASTSLRGDTQYF.

This chain joins TRBV21-1 and TRBJ2-7; no check of the table's D call, TRBD2, against the DNA was made. TRBV21-1 is flagged as a pseudogene. This CDR3 region has 15 residues. This CDR3 is CASSKEKGSSYEQYF. The CDR3 DNA reads TGTGCCAGCAGCAAAGAAAAAGGGAGCTCCTACGAGCAGTACTTC.

The chain couples TRBV5-1 to TRBJ1-1; 8 bases are shared with TRBD1. This CDR3 contains 15 residues. J was trimmed by 1 base and V by 4 bases; bases with no gene match: 6. Germline V gene sequence: CDR1 SGHRS, CDR2 YFSETQ. The CDR3 coding sequence is TGCGCCAGCAGCCAATCAGGGGGCCCGAACACTGAAGCTTTCTTT. As protein: CASSQSGGPNTEAFF.

The chain combines TRBV7-8 with TRBJ1-2; 8 bases map to TRBD1. CDR3 length: 18 residues. The germline CDR1 and CDR2 sequences are SGHVS and FQNEAQ. Trimming removed 4 bases from V and 7 bases from J; junction bases left unmatched: 20. For the CDR3, the DNA is TGTGCCAGCAGCTCAAATCCGACAGGACAGGGTGCGATAGGTGGCTACACCTTC. It specifies CASSSNPTGQGAIGGYTF.

The chain employs TRBV5-1 and TRBJ1-1, with 7 positions matching TRBD1. The CDR3 loop spans 13 amino acids. Germline V gene lookup returns CDR1 SGHRS and CDR2 YFSETQ. V shed 5 bases, J shed 3 bases, and the junction held 4 bases outside the gene matches. The CDR3 bases are TGCGCCAGCAGGTTCGGACAGGACACTGAAGCTTTCTTT. This sequence encodes CASRFGQDTEAFF.

The chain couples TRBV7-8 to TRBJ2-3; 10 bases map to TRBD2. Germline CDR1 reads SGHVS; CDR2 reads FQNEAQ. This CDR3 has 19 amino acids. The V segment lost 5 bases and the J segment 0 bases; nucleotides outside the gene matches: 14. CDR3 in amino acids: CASSPTLAGEVGSTDTQYF. In nucleotides, the CDR3 is TGTGCCAGCAGCCCCACCCTAGCGGGAGAGGTTGGAAGCACAGATACGCAGTATTTT.

The rearrangement links TRBV2 to TRBJ2-7; TRBD2 agrees at 7 bases. Germline CDR1 reads SNHLY; CDR2 reads FYNNEI. J lost 0 bases, V lost 8 bases, and 4 bases had no gene match. The CDR3 totals 13 residues. The CDR3 spells CASWRESSYEQYF. The CDR3 DNA sequence: TGTGCCAGCTGGCGGGAGAGCTCCTACGAGCAGTACTTC.

V usage is TRBV7-8 and J usage is TRBJ2-7; 9 positions agree with TRBD2. CDR1 and CDR2 from the germline V gene are SGHVS and FQNEAQ. The V segment lost 2 bases and the J segment 5 bases; nucleotides outside the gene matches: 7. CDR3 size: 15 residues. The CDR3 DNA reads as TGTGCCAGCAGCTTACTAAGCGGGAGGTACAACGAGCAGTACTTC. It encodes CASSLLSGRYNEQYF.

The chain couples TRBV11-3 to TRBJ2-5; perhaps TRBD1 as D (7 bases). Germline values: CDR1 SGHNT, CDR2 YENEEA. This CDR3 has 15 amino acids. Trimming removed 5 bases at V and 2 bases at J, with 15 bases between. Written as DNA, the CDR3 is TGTGCCAGCAGCGGACAGGCGGGACGACAAGAGACCCAGTACTTC. Amino acids: CASSGQAGRQETQYF.

The V and J genes are TRBV5-1 and TRBJ2-7; perhaps TRBD2 as D (6 bases). The V and J ends lost 0 bases and 0 bases respectively, with 13 bases between them. This CDR3 has 16 residues. Germline loops: CDR1 SGHRS, CDR2 YFSETQ. DNA of the CDR3: TGCGCCAGCAGCTTGGAGTTAGCGGCTAGCTCCTACGAGCAGTACTTC. Translating gives CASSLELAASSYEQYF.